The 8 T cell receptor beta chains below come from one sample, sequenced in a study of blood T cells in healthy people across ages (dated by TCRdb to about 2015). The library was obtained by 5' RACE. A second PCR of roughly 6 to 11 cycles was performed with a sample-barcoded 5' primer and a J-beta primer mix. The public reads were quality trimmed at Q25 with fastp and then assembled into clones with MiXCR by TCRdb, keeping productive beta chains. Rows with one shared CDR3 protein collapse into an entry with the most common genes and DNA. This sample has around 2 million distinct CDR3 sequences in its table, and roughly two fifths of those were observed once. Jointly, the top ten make up 23% of the sample. The sample was blood. The receptors here all came from a human donor in good health.

V and J are TRBV6-2 or TRBV6-3 and TRBJ1-1; TRBD1 might be the D (6 bases). Germline CDR1 reads MNHEY; CDR2 reads SVGEGT. The V end was cut by 5 bases, the J end by 5 bases, with 18 bases between. The CDR3 runs 15 residues. In DNA, the CDR3 is TGTGCCAGCAGTACGCCCAGGGGAGGGAAGACTGAAGCTTTCTTT. Its protein is CASSTPRGGKTEAFF.

The count of this clonotype is one. The chain carries TRBV15 and TRBJ2-5, with D possibly TRBD2 on 6 matching bases. The J call may be mistaken, given a closer DNA end match to TRBJ2-7. The CDR3 is 16 residues long. Germline assignment: CDR1 LNHNV and CDR2 YYDKDF (reference sequence). This CDR3 is CATSRDPGTPLDEQYF. The CDR3 DNA is TGTGCCACCAGCAGAGATCCCGGGACTCCCTTGGACGAGCAGTACTTC.

This clonotype was detected only a few times. The rearrangement joins TRBV11-3 to TRBJ1-2; perhaps TRBD1 as D (6 bases). The CDR3 spans 13 residues. Per germline, CDR1 SGHNT and CDR2 YENEEA. Trimming removed 1 base from V and 6 bases from J, with 9 bases in between. The CDR3 loop is CASSLGWTDGYTF. As DNA, the CDR3 is TGTGCCAGCAGCTTAGGCTGGACAGATGGCTACACCTTC.

The CDR3 region has the DNA TGTGCCAGCAGTCTGACTTTACTTAATGAAAAACTGTTTTTT. It yields the protein CASSLTLLNEKLFF. The rearrangement joins TRBV2 to TRBJ1-4; D is undetermined. Trimming removed 5 bases from V and 4 bases from J, with 11 bases in between. The CDR3 runs 14 residues. CDR1 and CDR2 (germline): SNHLY, FYNNEI.

In this sample, this clonotype turned up many times. V usage is TRBV7-3 and J usage is TRBJ2-1, with D perhaps TRBD1 (6 bases). This CDR3 contains 13 residues. Trimming shortened V by 4 bases and J by 9 bases, and 13 bases separated the two germline ends. Germline V gene sequence: CDR1 SGHTA, CDR2 FQGTGA. The CDR3 here is CASSSDRAREQFF. As DNA, the CDR3 is TGTGCCAGCAGCTCGGACAGAGCGCGTGAGCAGTTCTTC.

In its sample, this clonotype was seen many times. This rearrangement joins TRBV5-1 to TRBJ2-3; D unclear. The CDR3 extends over 13 amino acids. Germline CDR1 reads SGHRS; CDR2 reads YFSETQ. V gave up 0 bases and J gave up 4 bases, with 6 bases separating them. The CDR3 here is CASSLAFPDTQYF. In DNA, the CDR3 is TGCGCCAGCAGCTTGGCATTTCCAGATACGCAGTATTTT.

The table lists this clonotype with a few counts. This chain connects TRBV4-1 to TRBJ1-1, with D possibly matching TRBD1 (5 bases). V was cut by 0 bases and J by 5 bases, with 10 bases left in between. This CDR3 comprises 14 residues. CDR1 is MGHRA, CDR2 YSYEKL, per germline. CDR3 DNA sequence: TGCGCCAGCAGCCAAGATTTCCGGGGGACTGAAGCTTTCTTT. Its translation is CASSQDFRGTEAFF.

There are a few counts of this clonotype. J is TRBJ2-1 and V is TRBV4-3; 8 bases are shared with TRBD2. This CDR3 has 18 residues. With 1 base clipped from V and 9 bases from J, the junction kept 17 bases outside the gene matches. Germline V gene data show CDR1 as LGHNA and CDR2 as YSLEER. In nucleotides, the CDR3 is TGCGCCAGCAGCCAAGCGGTGCCCGGGGGGGCCCTCCGGGGTGAGCAGTTCTTC. It translates to CASSQAVPGGALRGEQFF.